The rows below give T cell receptor beta chains drawn from one sample of a study of T cells after posttransplantation cyclophosphamide. Generated by immunoSEQ multiplex PCR, the TCRdb table keeps only in-frame clones and is missing some. The sample yields some 4,200 clones, 76% seen once. The source was PBMCs, collected after allogeneic stem cell transplant with posttransplant cyclophosphamide. Receptors originate from a male patient aged 40-50 years who received an allogeneic stem cell transplant from a related donor, was CMV-positive, and had acute and chronic GVHD. T cells may partly derive from the graft donor. Each CDR3 is given with its conserved first and last residue. The order of the fields is D gene, clone size, V gene, J gene, CDR3 DNA, CDR3 protein. A D gene is named only where the DNA matches it firmly. The size entry is marked missing in some rows and otherwise reads once, few, many or a size class.

d_gene: -
abundance: medium-sized
v_gene: TRBV5-4
j_gene: TRBJ1-2
CDR3nt: TGTGCCAGCAGCCCCGTCCGGGACACCTCCTTTTTAAACTATGGCTACACCTTC
CDR3aa: CASSPVRDTSFLNYGYTF

d_gene: TRBD2
abundance: -
v_gene: TRBV4-2
j_gene: TRBJ2-5
CDR3nt: TGTGCCAGCAGCTTGGGGGTAGGGACGGGAGGGGGAGAGACCCAGTACTTC
CDR3aa: CASSLGVGTGGGETQYF

d_gene: TRBD1
abundance: -
v_gene: TRBV7-2
j_gene: TRBJ1-2
CDR3nt: TGTGCCAGCAGCTACGGACAGGGTGGCGTCTCCGGCTACACCTTC
CDR3aa: CASSYGQGGVSGYTF

d_gene: -
abundance: -
v_gene: TRBV19
j_gene: TRBJ1-1
CDR3nt: TGTGCCAGTAGTACGAGTCAGGGCCTCCCAGGGGACGAAGCTTTCTTT
CDR3aa: CASSTSQGLPGDEAFF

d_gene: TRBD1
abundance: -
v_gene: TRBV5-6
j_gene: TRBJ1-2
CDR3nt: TGTGCCAGCAGCAGGGTTACCGCCTCGACAGGGGTCTATGGCTACACCTTC
CDR3aa: CASSRVTASTGVYGYTF

d_gene: -
abundance: -
v_gene: TRBV6-7
j_gene: TRBJ2-1
CDR3nt: TGTGCCAGCAGTTACTCGCCGAGCTCCTACAATGAGCAGTTCTTC
CDR3aa: CASSYSPSSYNEQFF

d_gene: TRBD2
abundance: -
v_gene: TRBV6-6
j_gene: TRBJ2-7
CDR3nt: TGTGCCAGCAGTTCCGGAGGCGGGAGCAGTATGTACGAGCAGTACTTC
CDR3aa: CASSSGGGSSMYEQYF

d_gene: -
abundance: -
v_gene: TRBV30
j_gene: TRBJ2-2
CDR3nt: TGTGCCTGGAGTCTGGGTGCGGACGGGGAGCTGTTTTTT
CDR3aa: CAWSLGADGELFF

d_gene: TRBD2
abundance: -
v_gene: TRBV7-2
j_gene: TRBJ2-1
CDR3nt: TGTGCCAGCAACCTTCTAGCGGGAGGGCGTAATGAGCAGTTCTTC
CDR3aa: CASNLLAGGRNEQFF

d_gene: -
abundance: -
v_gene: TRBV10-3
j_gene: TRBJ2-7
CDR3nt: TGTGCCATCAGTCTGGGAGTAGCGGAGCTGCAGTACTTC
CDR3aa: CAISLGVAELQYF

d_gene: -
abundance: once
v_gene: TRBV11-2
j_gene: TRBJ2-2
CDR3nt: TGTGCCAGCAGCCGACGCGGGAACACCGGGGAGCTGTTTTTT
CDR3aa: CASSRRGNTGELFF

d_gene: -
abundance: -
v_gene: TRBV7-2
j_gene: TRBJ2-5
CDR3nt: TGTGCCAGCAGCTTAACAGGGTCAGGGGTGGAGACCCAGTACTTC
CDR3aa: CASSLTGSGVETQYF

d_gene: -
abundance: -
v_gene: TRBV5-6
j_gene: TRBJ2-5
CDR3nt: TGTGCCAGCAGCTCACTCCGGGAAACGCAACAAGAGACCCAGTACTTC
CDR3aa: CASSSLRETQQETQYF

d_gene: TRBD1
abundance: -
v_gene: TRBV5-8
j_gene: TRBJ1-1
CDR3nt: TGTGCCAGCAGCCCCCGTTTTTCAGGGGGCCTCGAGAACACTGAAGCTTTCTTT
CDR3aa: CASSPRFSGGLENTEAFF

d_gene: -
abundance: -
v_gene: TRBV2
j_gene: TRBJ2-7
CDR3nt: TGTGCCAGGAGGACACCCACTACCTACGAGCAGTACTTC
CDR3aa: CARRTPTTYEQYF

d_gene: -
abundance: once
v_gene: TRBV4-3
j_gene: TRBJ2-7
CDR3nt: TGCGCCAGCAGCCAAGGCACAGGGAAGTACGAGCAGTACTTC
CDR3aa: CASSQGTGKYEQYF

d_gene: TRBD1
abundance: -
v_gene: TRBV7-6
j_gene: TRBJ2-1
CDR3nt: TGTGCCAGCAGCTTATCGCCGGGACAGGGCTCCTACAATGAGCAGTTCTTC
CDR3aa: CASSLSPGQGSYNEQFF

d_gene: -
abundance: medium-sized
v_gene: TRBV4-2
j_gene: TRBJ2-7
CDR3nt: TGTGCCAGCAGCCAAGATTCGGCAGGGGCTTCCCTCTACGAGCAGTACTTC
CDR3aa: CASSQDSAGASLYEQYF

d_gene: TRBD2
abundance: -
v_gene: TRBV28
j_gene: TRBJ2-1
CDR3nt: TGTGCCAGCAGTGGACTAGCGGGACCCAATGAGCAGTTCTTC
CDR3aa: CASSGLAGPNEQFF

d_gene: -
abundance: -
v_gene: TRBV11-2
j_gene: TRBJ2-7
CDR3nt: TGTGCCAGCAGCATCGACCGAGGGACTGGCCACGAGCAGTACTTC
CDR3aa: CASSIDRGTGHEQYF

d_gene: -
abundance: few
v_gene: TRBV2
j_gene: TRBJ2-5
CDR3nt: TGTGCCAGCAGGAAGGGTGAGGGAGAGACCCAGTACTTC
CDR3aa: CASRKGEGETQYF

d_gene: TRBD2
abundance: once
v_gene: TRBV30
j_gene: TRBJ2-3
CDR3nt: TGTGCCTGGAGCGGCAGCGGGAGGAGCACAGATACGCAGTATTTT
CDR3aa: CAWSGSGRSTDTQYF

d_gene: -
abundance: -
v_gene: TRBV27
j_gene: TRBJ2-3
CDR3nt: TGTGCCAGCAGTTTCAATCAGGGATCAGGGGTGGGAGATACGCAGTATTTT
CDR3aa: CASSFNQGSGVGDTQYF

d_gene: TRBD1
abundance: -
v_gene: TRBV11-3
j_gene: TRBJ2-4
CDR3nt: TGTGCCAGCAGCTTAGATCATGAAGGGGGCATAAACATTCAGTACTTC
CDR3aa: CASSLDHEGGINIQYF

d_gene: TRBD2
abundance: -
v_gene: TRBV10-3
j_gene: TRBJ2-3
CDR3nt: TGTGCCATCAGTGTGGTTTCTGCCCGGGAGGGTTATACGCAGTATTTT
CDR3aa: CAISVVSAREGYTQYF

d_gene: -
abundance: -
v_gene: TRBV6-1
j_gene: TRBJ1-1
CDR3nt: TGTGCCAGCAGTGCGGAGAGGATCTCTGAAGCTTTCTTT
CDR3aa: CASSAERISEAFF

d_gene: -
abundance: once
v_gene: TRBV5-6
j_gene: TRBJ1-2
CDR3nt: TGTGCCAGCAGCCCTCGGACAGATCAGGGCTACACCTTC
CDR3aa: CASSPRTDQGYTF

d_gene: -
abundance: -
v_gene: TRBV6-5
j_gene: TRBJ2-2
CDR3nt: TGTGCCAGCAGCTCCGAAGGGGACACCGGGGAGCTGTTTTTT
CDR3aa: CASSSEGDTGELFF

d_gene: -
abundance: -
v_gene: TRBV27
j_gene: TRBJ2-1
CDR3nt: TGTGCCAGCAGTTTAGGCAGGGCCTACAATGAGCAGTTCTTC
CDR3aa: CASSLGRAYNEQFF